The sequence of this T cell receptor beta chain was determined in a study of cytomegalovirus exposure and HLA in healthy donors (dated by TCRdb to about 2017). About the investigation overall: In an earlier analysis of about 560 of the donors, 250 to 350 Gb of sequence data and roughly 100 million unique TCR beta sequences from 150 million to 200 million T cells were reported. An early release that covered more than 550 HLA-typed donors contained approximately 300 gigabases of sequencing data and tens of millions of unique TCR sequences. The genetic ancestry cluster associated with self-reported Caucasian donors included roughly four fifths of the 300 to 450 genotyped donors. The study aimed to test whether signatures of past pathogen exposure could be identified by cataloging public T cell receptors. Using immunosequencing, the study profiled T cell repertoires from 500 to 800 subjects and related those repertoires to cytomegalovirus serostatus. Besides the first cohort of some 670 subjects, a separate validation cohort made up of about 120 different subjects was used. To predict cytomegalovirus infection status, the study combined high-throughput TCR immunosequencing, statistical association of individual TCRs with disease status, and machine learning. To study patterns of TCR occurrence, a later analysis re-analyzed previously published TCR beta repertoires from more than 550 donors and added high-resolution HLA genotyping. Rather than using new phenotypic data, the later analysis identified candidate immune exposures from TCR beta sequences and from how often those sequences occurred across donors. An earlier analysis of roughly 580 of the donors used high-throughput TCR beta sequencing to judge whether each TCR beta V gene segment behaved as functional or pseudogenic. Alongside the repertoire data, information on donor age, sex, ethnicity and CMV serostatus was compiled. In a later genetic analysis, genome-wide SNP genotypes for about 65% of the roughly 700 donors were used, and that subset was treated as a discovery cohort. All discovery cohort repertoires had been generated on a single sequencing platform. Class I and class II HLA loci were covered by the typing at four-digit resolution. The number of typed donors differed by locus: about 620-630 for A, B, C, DRB1 and DQB1; 500 to 550 for DQA1; some 610 for DPA1; and approximately 450 for DPB1. About five DR-DQ haplotypes were treated as single units for association and clustering because of strong linkage in the cohort. On average, around 240,000 unique TCR beta nucleotide sequences were sequenced per donor among a few hundred genotyped donors of the cohort, with roughly 19% of those sequences being non-productive.

The library relied on the immunoSEQ multiplex PCR assay. A mixture of 60 forward primers for TCR Vbeta segments and 13 reverse primers for TCR Jbeta segments was used in the multiplex PCR. Amplification of the CDR3 region of rearranged TCR beta genes was performed with a multiplex PCR assay on genomic DNA. The amplified TCR beta libraries were sequenced on the Illumina HiSeq System as 87-base-pair reads. On the authors' methods: Across the roughly 600 repertoires, a later analysis counted tens of millions of unique TCR beta chains, approximately 10 million of which were shared by at least two donors. Raw reads were error-corrected and collapsed into unique sequences by a nearest-neighbor algorithm in which closely related sequences were merged to remove PCR and sequencing errors. V, D and J gene segments were assigned by aligning CDR3 sequences to IMGT reference sequences. For a sequence to be retained, at least a six-nucleotide match to both a V gene segment and a J gene segment was required. A rearrangement counted as productive if the CDR3 had no stop codons and remained in frame with V and J, and every other rearrangement counted as non-productive. CDR3 was defined according to IMGT convention as the region running from the second conserved V-encoded cysteine to the conserved J-encoded phenylalanine. In an earlier analysis of 550 to 650 of the donors, sequences lacking an unambiguous match to a single V gene segment were excluded. In an earlier analysis of 587 of the donors, V segments were called functional above 56.7% productive rearrangements and were called segregating when the between-donor standard deviation exceeded 5%. To diagnose cytomegalovirus status from the catalog of TCR beta chain sequences, a statistical classification framework was built. V and J gene assignment, in a later analysis, came from comparing TCR nucleotide sequences with IMGT/GENE-DB human TR gene sequences. Using the TCRdist pipeline, a later analysis assigned CDR3 sequences along with most-parsimonious VDJ recombination scenarios. In a later analysis, every TCR beta chain was defined by the combination of its CDR3 amino acid sequence and its V-gene family, and reads without a unique V-gene family were dropped. To address suspected cross-contamination and a sequencing artifact, a later analysis removed 592 highly shared, low-generation-probability nucleotide sequences. A later analysis calculated a clonal expansion index for each public chain from normalized within-repertoire ranks of inferred template counts. In a later analysis, generation probabilities were computed using a VDJ recombination model fitted to out-of-frame rearrangements, and the results were checked against IGoR. A later analysis scored TCR-TCR, TCR-HLA and TCR-CMV co-occurrence with hypergeometric tests, applying a repertoire-size bias correction to TCR pairs. A later analysis estimated false discovery rates by permuting HLA or CMV assignments 20 times. A later analysis grouped co-occurring TCRs with DBSCAN, adding TCRdist sequence similarity when clustering within HLA-allele-positive subsets. Co-occurrence clustering excluded repertoires with fewer than 30,000 or more than 120,000 public chains, plus five with anomalous nucleotide sharing. TCRdb provides this immuneACCESS table in a form limited to in-frame rearrangements. Some clones are lacking; in checked studies, under half of them reflect an unresolved V gene, and why the rest are absent is not known. The D gene and trimming were derived from the DNA, and the V and J assignments and clone size from that table. Here the sample has about 260,000 clones; 84% occur a single time. In total, the top ten clones hold roughly 2% of the sample.

The full study reports these points: Most TCR sequences were observed very rarely across donors, whereas some public TCRs were present in many individuals. V-gene and J-gene trimming of TCR beta chains was associated with a missense DCLRE1C variant in a later genetic analysis, and the association was replicated in an independent cohort. Presence/absence analyses assumed roughly uniform sequencing depth across donors, an assumption that may not hold. A later analysis associated 16,951 TCR beta sequences with specific HLA alleles at a false discovery rate of 0.05. It was suggested by the authors that the approach could potentially be generalized to other disease states and immunological phenotypes. A group of highly shared sequence variants was considered likely to be a technical artifact of the sequencing pipeline. In a later analysis, TCR association rates were found to vary across HLA loci, with the most associated TCRs seen for DRB1 alleles and the fewest for HLA-C alleles. According to a later analysis, most CMV-associated TCR beta chains appeared to be HLA-restricted, and the HLA associations seemed to be driven largely by CMV exposure. A later analysis found that HLA-associated TCR beta chains were more clonally expanded and had lower generation probabilities than equally common non-associated chains. A further reported finding was that TCR beta sequences accurately predicted the HLA-A and HLA-B alleles for most subjects in the first cohort. In an earlier analysis of 587 of the donors, most TCR beta V segments appeared in productive rearrangements about 90% or about 30% of the time, broadly matching IMGT annotations. The study gave a list of over 150 TCR beta chains associated with cytomegalovirus. In a later genetic analysis, fewer N-insertions in productive TCRs were reported among donors in an Asian-associated ancestry cluster than the approximately 630-donor mean. A few of the identified cytomegalovirus-associated TCR beta chains were confirmed in vitro to be specific for cytomegalovirus antigens. Because some donors lacked HLA typing at each locus, the association tests relied only on the typed subset. The cohort was sequenced for TCR beta chains only, and without alpha or paired-chain data the features that could be detected were limited. About 17 rarely observed V segments, including chromosome 9 orphons, were excluded from the earlier analysis of some 590 of the donors because counts were too low. The only immune exposure information available for the cohort was CMV serostatus. When HLA alleles, especially DR and DQ, strongly co-occurred, attributing TCR associations to individual alleles was difficult. Linkage disequilibrium might explain the correlated functional status among segregating V segments, but an unknown experimental factor could not be ruled out. In both the original and validation cohorts, the classifier was reported to diagnose cytomegalovirus status with high specificity and sensitivity. A later analysis reported that several top co-occurrence clusters appeared linked to parvovirus B19, influenza, CMV and Epstein-Barr virus.

In the case of this clone: Its antigen is currently not known. One base away there is no much larger clone; base qualities are not given.

The cohort comprised 710 or so healthy bone marrow donors. Cohort members were all nominally healthy when sampled, although unrecorded immune exposures were likely present. The donor tested CMV seropositive, placing the donor among the 289 seropositive members of the cohort. Each donor provided a peripheral blood sample, and peripheral blood mononuclear cells were used for TCR beta sequencing. Genomic DNA extraction from the blood cell samples was performed with the Qiagen DNeasy Blood Extraction Kit. The source is a woman in her thirties or forties in good health and CMV-seropositive. The material sequenced was PBMCs.

The base sequence is TGCGCCAGCAGCCAAACCCATACAGGGGGCTATTTGGAGACCCAGTACTTC. It is translated as CASSQTHTGGYLETQYF. The chain links TRBV4-3 with TRBJ2-5; 9 central bases correspond to TRBD1. Per the germline V gene, LGHNA is the CDR1 and YSLEER is the CDR2. Trimming takes 2 bases off V and 5 bases off J; junction bases not matched to a gene: 12. Taken from cysteine to phenylalanine, the CDR3 has 17 residues. Here the CDR3 DNA is all that survives: 51 bases in frame from base 1.